These 19 T cell receptor beta chains came from one sample sequenced in a study of blood T cell repertoires in COVID-19. Clones were read by immunoSEQ multiplex PCR, and TCRdb kept only the in-frame ones, dropping some. This table has 110,000 to 150,000 clones, 70% to 90% appearing once. Sequencing was carried out using PBMCs or T cells enriched from blood (not recorded which). Every receptor here comes from a woman between 40 and 55 years old who had recovered from COVID-19.

The rearrangement joins TRBV11-2 to TRBJ2-7, with D perhaps TRBD1 (6 bases). In germline, CDR1 is SGHAT, CDR2 FQNNGV. CDR3 length equals 13 residues. Trimming took 3 bases from V and 4 from J, leaving 10 bases between them. This CDR3 reads CASSFGTLYEQYF. The CDR3 coding sequence is TGTGCCAGCAGCTTTGGGACACTGTACGAGCAGTACTTC.

The chain uses TRBV9 and TRBJ2-1; D remains unclear. In germline, CDR1 is SGDLS, CDR2 YYNGEE. The V end lost 1 base, the J end lost 0 bases, and 17 bases lay between the germline ends. The CDR3 has 18 amino acids. In DNA form, the CDR3 reads TGTGCCAGCAGCGTACCTCGGCAAGCGATCAGCTCCTACAATGAGCAGTTCTTC. This codes for CASSVPRQAISSYNEQFF.

The chain joins TRBV7-6 to TRBJ1-2, with TRBD1 matching over 8 bases. Germline assignment: CDR1 SGHVS and CDR2 FNYEAQ. With V trimmed by 5 bases and J by 6 bases, 8 bases remained unmatched. This CDR3 has 14 residues. The CDR3 here is CASSQSGQGNGYTF. CDR3 coding DNA: TGTGCCAGCAGCCAATCCGGACAGGGAAATGGCTACACCTTC.

J is TRBJ1-2 and V is TRBV3-1 (or the pseudogene TRBV3-2); TRBD1 might be the D (5 bases). This CDR3 region has 15 residues. The V end lost 1 base, the J end lost 2 bases, and 11 bases lay between the germline ends. The germline CDR1 and CDR2 sequences are LGHDT and YNNKEL (reference sequence). The CDR3 sequence is CASSQVSQGNYGYTF. The CDR3 region has the DNA TGTGCCAGCAGCCAAGTGAGCCAGGGCAACTATGGCTACACCTTC.

The rearrangement joins TRBV14 to TRBJ1-1, with D unresolved. Looked up from germline, CDR1 is SGHDN and CDR2 is FVKESK. The V end lost 4 bases, the J end lost 0 bases, and 12 bases lay between the germline ends. This CDR3 region has 15 residues. The CDR3 DNA follows: TGTGCCAGCAGCCGACAACCGGAACTGAACACTGAAGCTTTCTTT. Translating gives CASSRQPELNTEAFF.

This clone has a handful of counts. The chain joins TRBV12-1 to TRBJ2-1; the D segment call TRBD1 is taken from the table without a DNA check. TRBV12-1 is listed as a pseudogene. The length of the CDR3 is 15 residues. The CDR3 coding sequence is TGTGCCAGCAGCTTTCTGGCAGATACCTACAATGAGCAGTTCTTC. Translating it yields CASSFLADTYNEQFF.

The chain carries TRBV19 and TRBJ2-3; D might be TRBD2 (6 bases). CDR3 length equals 14 residues. The germline V gene has CDR1 LNHDA and CDR2 SQIVND (reference sequence). With 5 bases removed from V and 3 bases from J, the gap between germline ends came to 12 bases. The CDR3 loop is CASSPGLETDTQYF. CDR3 coding DNA: TGTGCCAGTAGTCCGGGACTGGAGACAGATACGCAGTATTTT.

The CDR3 here is CASRGEGTSGNEQFF. Written as DNA, the CDR3 is TGTGCCAGCAGGGGGGAAGGGACTAGCGGCAATGAGCAGTTCTTC. The rearrangement uses TRBV2 and TRBJ2-1; 11 nucleotides match TRBD2. CDR1 is SNHLY and CDR2 is FYNNEI in the germline V gene. The CDR3 has 15 amino acids. V lost 6 bases, J lost 6 bases, and 7 bases stayed unmatched.

This chain links TRBV3-1 (or the pseudogene TRBV3-2) with TRBJ2-1; 12 nucleotides line up with TRBD2. The length of the CDR3 is 15 residues. Germline values: CDR1 LGHDT, CDR2 YNNKEL (reference sequence). Trimming took 7 bases from V and 2 from J; bases not matched to a gene: 3. The CDR3 DNA sequence: TGTGCCAGCACCCGACTAGCGGGGGCCTACAATGAGCAGTTCTTC. The encoded protein is CASTRLAGAYNEQFF.

This clone was recorded many times. The chain joins TRBV10-3 to TRBJ1-4; D might be TRBD1 (5 bases). The V gene's germline CDR1 is ENHRY and CDR2 SYGVKD. The CDR3 has 14 residues. Trimming pared 10 bases from V and 8 bases from J, leaving 20 bases between. The CDR3 DNA is TGTGCCACCGGCCCTTCAGGGAACATAGAAAAACTGTTTTTT. Amino acid sequence: CATGPSGNIEKLFF.

The rearrangement uses TRBV5-1 and TRBJ2-5; 13 bases are shared with TRBD2. CDR3 length: 15 residues. Germline CDR1 SGHRS, CDR2 YFSETQ. V shed 3 bases and J 5 bases; nucleotides not matched to a gene: 4. The CDR3 DNA is TGCGCCAGCAGCTATACTAGCGGGAGGGAGGAGACCCAGTACTTC. This encodes CASSYTSGREETQYF.

The V call is TRBV2, the J call TRBJ1-2, with TRBD1 matching over 7 bases. This CDR3 region has 12 residues. Looked up from germline, CDR1 is SNHLY and CDR2 is FYNNEI. The ends lost 6 bases at V and 8 bases at J; junction bases unmatched: 6. The CDR3 region is CASRAGTEGYTF. For the CDR3, the DNA is TGTGCCAGCAGAGCCGGGACAGAAGGCTACACCTTC.

The chain employs TRBV2 and TRBJ1-5; D call uncertain. Germline V lookup: CDR1 SNHLY, CDR2 FYNNEI. The CDR3 covers 19 residues. V was pared by 0 bases and J by 0 bases, with 18 bases between. The CDR3, as DNA: TGTGCCAGCAGTGAAGCGCTTCGAATGGCAGTGTATAGCAATCAGCCCCAGCATTTT. This sequence encodes CASSEALRMAVYSNQPQHF. The full variable domain, with the rest looked up from reference TRBV2 and TRBJ1-5, is EPEVTQTPSHQVTQMGQEVILRCVPISNHLYFYWYRQILGQKVEFLVSFYNNEISEKSEIFDDQFSVERPDGSNFTLKIRSTKLEDSAMYFCASSEALRMAVYSNQPQHFGDGTRLSIL.

The V call is TRBV4-2, the J call TRBJ1-3; 7 nucleotides match TRBD1. The J segment lost 2 bases and the V segment lost 0 bases, leaving 1 base of the junction unmatched. This CDR3 has 15 amino acids. Germline V gene lookup returns CDR1 LGHNA and CDR2 YNFKEQ. CDR3 DNA sequence: TGTGCCAGCAGCCAAGATACAGGGGCTGGAAACACCATATATTTT. Residues: CASSQDTGAGNTIYF.

The V and J genes are TRBV27 and TRBJ1-5, with unresolved D. The CDR3 spans 15 residues. The ends were cut back, 2 bases at V and 5 bases at J, with 13 bases in the middle. Per the germline V gene, CDR1 is MNHEY and CDR2 is SMNVEV (reference sequence). In nucleotides, the CDR3 is TGTGCCAGCAGTTTAAGCCGTTCGATGGATCAGCCCCAGCATTTT. This translates into CASSLSRSMDQPQHF.

The sample holds one count of this clone. The CDR3 reads CASSLRGEVTTETNSPLHF. The CDR3 coding sequence is TGTGCCAGCAGCCTCCGCGGTGAGGTAACGACCGAGACGAATTCACCCCTCCACTTT. J is TRBJ1-6 and V is TRBV7-3; D gene uncertain. Germline V CDR1 and CDR2: SGHTA, FQGTGA. Trimming took 5 bases from V and 7 from J, leaving 27 bases between them. The CDR3 consists of 19 residues.

This clone was seen once. V is TRBV7-9 and J is TRBJ1-1, with D possibly matching TRBD1 (6 bases). The CDR3 runs 16 residues. Germline V gene lookup returns CDR1 SEHNR and CDR2 FQNEAQ (reference sequence). The V end lost 1 base, the J end lost 0 bases, and 12 bases lay between the germline ends. The CDR3 sequence: CASSLGQDPMNTEAFF. DNA of the CDR3: TGTGCCAGCAGCTTAGGACAGGACCCAATGAACACTGAAGCTTTCTTT.

Only one count was recorded for this clone. This chain uses TRBV6-5 with TRBJ1-5, with D hard to call. CDR1 and CDR2 from the germline V gene are MNHEY and SVGAGI. Trimming stripped 10 bases from V and 3 bases from J, with 19 bases between. The CDR3 loop spans 15 amino acids. CDR3 in amino acids: CATRLSLLYNQPQHF. The CDR3, as DNA: TGTGCCACACGACTGTCCCTTCTTTACAATCAGCCCCAGCATTTT.

The gene calls are TRBV19 and TRBJ2-7; 8 nucleotides agree with TRBD2. The CDR3 runs to 17 residues. The germline V gene encodes CDR1 LNHDA and CDR2 SQIVND (reference sequence). Germline trimming cut 1 base from V and 7 bases from J; bases unmatched to any gene: 15. The CDR3 DNA reads TGTGCCAGTAGTATAGGCCCTAGCGGGCATCGCTATGGAGAGCAGTACTTC. Protein product: CASSIGPSGHRYGEQYF.